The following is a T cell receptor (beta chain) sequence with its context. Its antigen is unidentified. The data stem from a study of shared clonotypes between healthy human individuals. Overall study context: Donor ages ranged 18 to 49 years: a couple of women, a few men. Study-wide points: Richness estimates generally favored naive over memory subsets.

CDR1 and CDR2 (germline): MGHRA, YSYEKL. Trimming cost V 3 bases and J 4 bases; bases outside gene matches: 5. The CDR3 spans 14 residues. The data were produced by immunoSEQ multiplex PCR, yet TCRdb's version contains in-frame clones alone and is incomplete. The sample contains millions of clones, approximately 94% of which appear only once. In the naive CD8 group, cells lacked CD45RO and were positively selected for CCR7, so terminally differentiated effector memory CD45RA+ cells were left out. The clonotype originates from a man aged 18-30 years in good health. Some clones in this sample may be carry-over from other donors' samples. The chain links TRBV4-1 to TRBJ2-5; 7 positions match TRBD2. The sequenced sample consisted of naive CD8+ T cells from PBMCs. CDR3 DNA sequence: TGCGCCAGCAGCCACCAACTAGCGAGAGAGACCCAGTACTTC. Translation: CASSHQLARETQYF.